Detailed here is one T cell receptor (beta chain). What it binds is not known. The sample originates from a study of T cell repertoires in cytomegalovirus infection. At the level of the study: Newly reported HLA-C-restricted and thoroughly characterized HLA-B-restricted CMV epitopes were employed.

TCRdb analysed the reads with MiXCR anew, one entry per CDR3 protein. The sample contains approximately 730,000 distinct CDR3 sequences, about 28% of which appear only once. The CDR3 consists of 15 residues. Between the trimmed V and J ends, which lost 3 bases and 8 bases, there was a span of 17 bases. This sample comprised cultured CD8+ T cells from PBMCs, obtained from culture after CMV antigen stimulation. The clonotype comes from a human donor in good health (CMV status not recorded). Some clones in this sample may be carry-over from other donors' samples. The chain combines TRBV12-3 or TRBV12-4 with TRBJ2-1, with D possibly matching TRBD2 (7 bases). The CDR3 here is CASSFLGGRADEQFF. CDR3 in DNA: TGTGCCAGCAGTTTCTTAGGGGGGAGGGCGGATGAGCAGTTCTTC.